This T cell receptor beta chain emerged from a study of blood T cell repertoires in COVID-19 (dated by TCRdb to the early 2020s). At the level of the whole study: Samples covering the acute and convalescent phases of COVID-19 were provided by collaborators in the United States, Italy and Spain. Where available, HLA class I and class II types were taken from metadata supplied by the sample provider and were not determined by assay-based typing. Samples came from the ongoing ImmuneRACE study (first 160 participants) plus 1,254 subjects from 6 global collaborators. The repertoires were released in a freely available public database intended as a resource for research on the immune response to SARS-CoV-2. The prospective study material was composed of cDNA or gDNA derived from T cells, B-cell-depleted T cells, or PBMCs. Nearly every sample came with metadata listing a de-identified subject ID, COVID-19 status, age in years and sex. Subjects who had been exposed to COVID-19, were actively infected with it, or had recovered from it provided the deeply sampled blood TCRbeta repertoires that made up the dataset.

The collaborating institutions used their own protocols to collect whole blood in K2EDTA tubes. Collaborator samples were shipped for TCRbeta analysis as frozen whole blood, isolated PBMCs, or DNA extracted from either sample type. Study-wide conclusions, independent of this receptor: Clinical and demographic metadata were provided uncurated, with the amount varying by source and participant.

Turning to this clone: What this receptor recognizes is not known. The input lacks base qualities; no much larger clone sits a single base away.

TCRbeta CDR3 regions were amplified from genomic DNA using the immunoSEQ Assay, a bias-controlled multiplex PCR. The source study handled its data this way. Within the assay, amplification of reference gene primers was used to estimate how many nucleated cells each sample contained. To quantify the absolute abundance of each unique TCRbeta CDR3 rearrangement, sequence reads were collapsed and filtered. For each sample, productive Simpson clonality was calculated as the square root of Simpson's diversity index across productive rearrangements. TCRdb retrieved this table from immuneACCESS and kept in-frame rearrangements only. Not all clones are present; in checked studies, unresolved V genes account for under half, and no reason is known for the remainder. V, J and clone size are those of that table, while D and trimming were read from the DNA. The sample contains some 41,000 clones, approximately 81% of them found a single time. The top ten clonotypes cover about 4% of the sample.

Ends trimmed: V by 4 bases, J by 4 bases; bases unmatched to a gene: 4. The CDR3, from cysteine to phenylalanine, totals 16 residues. Of the read, only the CDR3 DNA is kept; its 48 bases are in frame from base 1. Based on the germline V gene, the CDR1 and CDR2 sequences are MDHEN and SYDVKM. The chain employs TRBV28 and TRBJ2-1, and TRBD2 matches 13 of the central bases. This TCR derives from a woman aged 70 to 79 with acute or convalescent COVID-19. Sequenced sample: peripheral blood. Read as DNA, the sequence is TGTGCCAGCAGTTCACTAGCGGGAGGGGGATACAATGAGCAGTTCTTC. Its protein product is CASSSLAGGGYNEQFF.